Listed below are T cell receptor beta chains from one sample, sequenced in a study of shared clonotypes between healthy human individuals. Using immunoSEQ multiplex PCR, the repertoire was profiled, and TCRdb retains in-frame clones only, with some absent. The repertoire holds 2,100,000 or so clones, around 95% seen once, with 0.13% in the top ten. The sequencing input was naive CD4+ T cells sorted from blood. The receptors shown here come from a man younger than 35 in good health. Each CDR3 is given with its conserved first and last residue. Fields, in order: D gene, J gene, clone size, V gene, CDR3 protein, CDR3 DNA. The D gene is left open where the match is weak. The size of a clone is reported for some rows only, either as once, few or many, or as a class for expanded clones.

>.|TRBJ1-1|.|TRBV28
CANSVGKNTEAFF
TGTGCCAACAGTGTCGGTAAGAACACTGAAGCTTTCTTT
>.|TRBJ2-3|.|TRBV28
CASTQGGTDTQYF
TGTGCCAGCACTCAGGGTGGCACAGATACGCAGTATTTT
>.|TRBJ2-7|.|TRBV19
CASSPRSGTARGSLEQYF
TGTGCCAGTAGTCCTCGCTCCGGGACGGCAAGGGGTTCCCTCGAGCAGTACTTC
>.|TRBJ1-5|.|TRBV10-3
CAISDGGGGNQPQHF
TGTGCCATCAGTGATGGAGGGGGAGGCAATCAGCCCCAGCATTTT
>TRBD1|TRBJ1-5|once|TRBV28
CASSLRDRGQPNSNQPQHF
TGTGCCAGCAGTTTAAGGGACAGGGGGCAGCCCAATAGCAATCAGCCCCAGCATTTT
>TRBD2|TRBJ2-7|.|TRBV11-2
CASSLDLAGVYEQYF
TGTGCCAGCAGCTTAGACCTAGCGGGAGTCTACGAGCAGTACTTC
>.|TRBJ2-1|.|TRBV19
CASSLGQNNEQFF
TGTGCCAGTAGCCTCGGACAGAACAATGAGCAGTTCTTC
>.|TRBJ1-1|.|TRBV6-5
CASSPPTGEGDEAFF
TGTGCCAGCAGTCCCCCCACCGGGGAAGGAGATGAAGCTTTCTTT
>.|TRBJ2-2|.|TRBV4-3
CASSQVMDADPTGELFF
TGCGCCAGCAGCCAAGTGATGGACGCCGACCCCACCGGGGAGCTGTTTTTT
>TRBD1|TRBJ2-3|.|TRBV5-6
CASRAMIRDRAPTDTQYF
TGTGCCAGCAGGGCTATGATCCGGGACAGGGCACCCACAGATACGCAGTATTTT
>TRBD2|TRBJ2-7|.|TRBV7-9
CASSLAGLAGASYEQYF
TGTGCCAGCAGCTTAGCGGGTTTAGCGGGGGCATCCTACGAGCAGTACTTC
>TRBD2|TRBJ2-7|.|TRBV7-2
CASSLDPGGRYEQYF
TGTGCCAGCAGCTTAGACCCGGGAGGAAGGTACGAGCAGTACTTC
>.|TRBJ1-2|once|TRBV7-2
CASSLVSGQGYGYTF
TGTGCCAGCAGCTTAGTTAGCGGGCAGGGCTATGGCTACACCTTC
>.|TRBJ2-3|.|TRBV5-1
CASSLGQRDTQYF
TGCGCCAGCAGCTTGGGGCAGCGGGATACGCAGTATTTT
>TRBD1|TRBJ1-2|once|TRBV5-1
CASSFGTGGGSNYGYTF
TGCGCCAGCAGCTTCGGGACAGGGGGAGGTAGTAACTATGGCTACACCTTC
>.|TRBJ2-1|.|TRBV18
CASSRQGDEQFF
TGTGCCAGCTCCCGACAAGGCGATGAGCAGTTCTTC
>TRBD2|TRBJ2-3|.|TRBV10-3
CAARRDSGGVPDTQYF
TGTGCCGCCCGAAGGGACAGCGGGGGGGTCCCAGATACGCAGTATTTT
>.|TRBJ1-1|.|TRBV7-2
CASSKLYGGGTEAFF
TGTGCCAGCAGTAAACTCTATGGGGGCGGCACTGAAGCTTTCTTT
>.|TRBJ2-7|once|TRBV4-3
CASSQESGYEQYF
TGCGCCAGCAGCCAAGAATCTGGGTACGAGCAGTACTTC
>TRBD2|TRBJ2-1|.|TRBV10-2
CASIGLAGNEQFF
TGCGCCAGCATAGGGCTAGCGGGCAATGAGCAGTTCTTC
>.|TRBJ1-2|.|TRBV6-5
CASSRSPNYGYTF
TGTGCCAGCAGCCGGAGCCCCAACTATGGCTACACCTTC
>TRBD2|TRBJ2-1|.|TRBV5-1
CASSFTSGSSYNEQFF
TGCGCCAGCAGCTTCACTAGCGGGAGCTCCTACAATGAGCAGTTCTTC
>.|TRBJ1-2|.|TRBV2
CASNNRLPNYGYTF
TGTGCCAGCAACAACAGGCTGCCTAACTATGGCTACACCTTC